Reported below is one T cell receptor beta chain. No cognate antigen has been identified for it. Base-call qualities are not available, and no considerably larger clone is one nucleotide away. The entry originates in a study of PD-1 blockade in classical Hodgkin lymphoma (dated by TCRdb to about 2020). Context from the whole study: To define a peripheral blood immune signature of response to PD-1 blockade in classical Hodgkin lymphoma, the study combined TCR beta sequencing with CyTOF.

Explained via the paper, the time point label denotes: newly diagnosed, previously untreated cHL patient sample. A Miltenyi CD4+ T cell isolation kit was used for magnetic negative selection to purify CD4+ T cells from thawed PBMCs. As a comparison group for the relapsed/refractory trial patients, PBMCs were sequenced from patients with newly diagnosed, previously untreated classical Hodgkin lymphoma. After peripheral blood was drawn into 8 mL Vacutainer Cell Preparation Tubes, PBMCs were isolated by centrifugation and then cryopreserved. Purified CD4+ and CD8+ fractions were prepared only for cases with an additional available PBMC sample. Magnetically labelled cells were removed on LS columns in a quadroMACS separator, and the flow-through was retained as the purified fraction. V ends up 5 bases short and J 0 bases short, with an unmatched junction base count of 6. In the germline V gene, CDR1 corresponds to SGHTA and CDR2 to FQGNSA. The CDR3, from cysteine to phenylalanine, totals 16 residues. This entry keeps only the CDR3 DNA: 48 bases, framed from base 1.

Overall results and qualifications from the work: Baseline TCR diversity was reported as lower in newly diagnosed patients than in healthy donors, and lower still in relapsed/refractory patients. The study covered only a single clinical trial cohort, and the causes of the repertoire differences, possibly disease activity or prior therapy, were still not defined.

The Qiagen DNeasy kit was used to extract genomic DNA from unsorted PBMCs and from the negatively selected CD4+ and CD8+ fractions. TCR beta CDR3 regions were amplified by immunoSEQ multiplex PCR using primers annealing to V and J segments. Amplification bias was minimized using a synthetic immune receptor repertoire, and residual bias was removed computationally after sequencing. Per the original workflow: Custom Python scripts were used to quantify repertoire diversity as the Shannon entropy index. The unsorted, CD4+ and CD8+ repertoires were each analyzed separately, with the exception of combined analyses, where CD4+ and CD8+ sequences were merged in silico. Held by TCRdb, this immuneACCESS table contains in-frame sequences only and omits some clones. Under half of the omission traces to an unresolved V gene where checked; the cause of the rest is unknown. The V and J calls and clone size come from that table; D and trimming were worked out from the DNA. In all, the sample holds 20,000 or so clones, and 89% of those were seen once. The top ten hold about 0.25% of the sample.

The V gene is TRBV7-2 and the J gene is TRBJ1-4; 7 bases in the middle match TRBD1. Material: CD4+ T cells from blood. The receptor was derived from a human donor with classical Hodgkin lymphoma. CDR3 region: CASSQGGTATNEKLFF. The nucleotides read TGTGCCAGCAGCCAGGGGGGGACGGCAACTAATGAAAAACTGTTTTTT.